This is a list of T cell receptor beta chains from one sample in a study of breast tumors, draining lymph nodes, adjacent tissues. TCRdb redid the calling of the multiplex PCR reads with MiXCR, one entry per CDR3 protein. Among fewer than 200,000 distinct CDR3 sequences, around 33% were seen once, and the ten largest hold about 3.8%. Sequences were obtained from axillary lymph node tissue. The receptors originated from a female donor with breast cancer. Some clones in this sample may be carry-over from other donors' samples. CDR3s include the opening cysteine and the closing phenylalanine or tryptophan. The D gene is left open where the match is weak. Clone size appears in some rows only: once, few, many, or a class for an expanded clone.

>few|TRBJ2-7|14|TRBV6-5|NA
CASSPRGAGFEQYF
TGTGCCAGCAGTCCCAGGGGCGCGGGATTTGAGCAGTACTTC
>many|TRBJ2-5|15|TRBV9|NA
CASSVGGQRGETQYF
TGTGCCAGCAGCGTAGGGGGACAAAGGGGAGAGACCCAGTACTTC
>NA|TRBJ2-3|13|TRBV4-3|NA
CASSPAGLGTRYF
TGCGCCAGCAGCCCTGCGGGATTAGGGACGCGGTATTTT
>NA|TRBJ2-3|14|TRBV5-4|NA
CASRTGGATDTQYF
TGTGCCAGCCGCACGGGCGGGGCGACAGATACGCAGTATTTT
>many|TRBJ2-3|15|TRBV19|TRBD2
CASSILAGAWGTQYF
TGTGCCAGTAGTATTTTAGCGGGGGCGTGGGGTACGCAGTATTTT
>NA|TRBJ2-1|14|TRBV6-5|NA
CAISPYSTNNEQFF
TGTGCCATCAGTCCTTATAGTACGAACAATGAGCAGTTCTTC
>NA|TRBJ1-4|16|TRBV4-3|NA
CASSQYQRGKGGKLFF
TGCGCCAGCAGCCAATATCAACGGGGCAAGGGTGGAAAACTGTTTTTT
>NA|TRBJ2-1|14|TRBV20-1|TRBD2
CSTVAGEVYNERFF
TGCAGTACTGTAGCGGGAGAGGTGTACAATGAGCGGTTCTTC
>few|TRBJ1-2|13|TRBV20-1|TRBD1
CSAQTGVSSGYTF
TGCAGTGCTCAGACAGGGGTCTCCTCTGGCTACACCTTC
>many|TRBJ2-7|14|TRBV7-9|TRBD2
CASSLAAGAYEQYF
TGTGCCAGCAGCTTAGCAGCGGGAGCCTACGAGCAGTACTTC
>NA|TRBJ2-1|13|TRBV6-5|NA
CASSNLGGNEQFF
TGTGCCAGCAGTAACCTAGGGGGAAATGAGCAGTTCTTC
>many|TRBJ2-7|11|TRBV29-1|NA
CSVAFPGEQYF
TGCAGCGTTGCCTTTCCGGGCGAGCAGTACTTC
>many|TRBJ2-7|17|TRBV19|NA
CASSIDLSGLSSYEQYF
TGTGCCAGTAGTATAGATCTATCCGGTCTGAGCTCCTACGAGCAGTACTTC
>many|TRBJ1-4|14|TRBV10-3|TRBD1
CAISAQGRGEKLFF
TGTGCCATCAGTGCACAGGGGAGAGGCGAAAAACTGTTTTTT
>many|TRBJ2-7|15|TRBV6-5|NA
CASSVSSGEIYEQYF
TGTGCCAGCAGTGTCTCCTCAGGGGAGATCTACGAGCAGTACTTC
>few|TRBJ1-2|11|TRBV7-9|NA
CASSPWEGYTF
TGTGCCAGCAGCCCCTGGGAAGGCTACACCTTC
>NA|TRBJ1-6|14|TRBV11-3|NA
CASGPETENSLLHF
TGTGCCAGCGGCCCCGAGACGGAGAATTCACTCCTCCACTTT
>many|TRBJ1-4|12|TRBV6-6|NA
CASSSLAEKLFF
TGTGCCAGCAGCTCCTTAGCTGAAAAACTGTTTTTT